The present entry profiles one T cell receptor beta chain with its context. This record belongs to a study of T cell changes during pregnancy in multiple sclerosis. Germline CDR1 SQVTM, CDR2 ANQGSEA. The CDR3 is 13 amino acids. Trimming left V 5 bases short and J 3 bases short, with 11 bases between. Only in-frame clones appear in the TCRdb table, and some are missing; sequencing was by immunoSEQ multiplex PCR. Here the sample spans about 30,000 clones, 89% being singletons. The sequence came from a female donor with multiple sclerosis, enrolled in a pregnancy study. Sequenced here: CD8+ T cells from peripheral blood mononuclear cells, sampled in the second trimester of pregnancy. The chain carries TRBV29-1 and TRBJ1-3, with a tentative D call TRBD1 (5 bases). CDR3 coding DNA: TGCAGCGTTTGGGGGGACCTTGGAAACACCATATATTTT. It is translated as CSVWGDLGNTIYF.